A single T cell receptor beta chain is shown here with its context. Between the trimmed V and J ends, which lost 7 bases and 1 base, there was a span of 13 bases. Germline CDR1 is LNHDA and CDR2 is SQIVND (reference sequence). The CDR3 consists of 14 residues. Method: immunoSEQ multiplex PCR; TCRdb's copy keeps in-frame clones and lacks some. The sample yields more than 25,000 clones, just under 85% seen once. This sample stems from a study of OX40 agonist ivuxolimab in advanced cancers. The genes are TRBV19 and TRBJ1-1; D is possibly TRBD1 (5 bases). The starting material was CD4+ or CD8+ T cells sorted from blood, obtained in a trial of the OX40 agonist ivuxolimab. The receptor's source is an adult with an advanced solid tumor such as melanoma, head and neck, liver or kidney cancer. CDR3 nucleotide sequence: TGTGCCAGTAAATGGGGCAGTACGAACACTGAAGCTTTCTTT. Protein product: CASKWGSTNTEAFF.